The clone carrying this T cell receptor beta chain was detected only a few times. This CDR3 region has 14 residues. The V segment lost 4 bases and the J segment 5 bases; nucleotides outside the gene matches: 5. Germline V gene data show CDR1 as MNHEY and CDR2 as SVGEGT. This record belongs to a study of blood T cell repertoires in COVID-19. Generated by immunoSEQ multiplex PCR, the TCRdb table keeps only in-frame clones and is missing some. The sample records about 150,000 clones, approximately 80% being singletons. The rearrangement links TRBV6-2 or TRBV6-3 to TRBJ1-1; TRBD1 aligns across 9 bases. This clonotype was obtained from a woman between 45 and 65 years old with acute or convalescent COVID-19. Sequencing used peripheral blood. Here the CDR3 reads CASSSPGTGTEAFF. The CDR3 DNA reads TGTGCCAGCAGTTCCCCGGGGACAGGGACTGAAGCTTTCTTT.